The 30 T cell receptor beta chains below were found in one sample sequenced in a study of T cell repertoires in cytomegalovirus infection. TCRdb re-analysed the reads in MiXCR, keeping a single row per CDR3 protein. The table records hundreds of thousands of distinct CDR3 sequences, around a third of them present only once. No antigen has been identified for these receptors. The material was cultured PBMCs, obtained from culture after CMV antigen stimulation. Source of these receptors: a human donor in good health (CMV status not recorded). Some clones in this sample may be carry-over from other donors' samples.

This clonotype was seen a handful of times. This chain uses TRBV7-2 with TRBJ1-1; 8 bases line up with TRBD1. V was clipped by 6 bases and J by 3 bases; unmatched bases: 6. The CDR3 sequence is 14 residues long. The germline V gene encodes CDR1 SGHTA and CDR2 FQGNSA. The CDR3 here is CASSPGTGHTEAFF. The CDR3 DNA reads TGTGCCAGCAGTCCCGGGACAGGACACACTGAAGCTTTCTTT.

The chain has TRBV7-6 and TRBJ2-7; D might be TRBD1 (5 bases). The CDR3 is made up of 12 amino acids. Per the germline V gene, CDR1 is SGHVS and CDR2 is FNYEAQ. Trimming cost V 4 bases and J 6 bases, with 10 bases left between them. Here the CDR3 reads CASSSLTAEQYF. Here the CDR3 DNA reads TGTGCCAGCAGCTCCCTGACAGCCGAGCAGTACTTC.

The DNA for the CDR3 is TGTGCCAGCAGCTCTACAGGGGACTCCTACGAGCAGTACGTC. Translated, it gives CASSSTGDSYEQYV. The V gene is TRBV7-9, the J gene TRBJ2-7; 7 nucleotides align to TRBD1. This CDR3 is built from 14 residues. CDR1 and CDR2 (germline): SEHNR, FQNEAQ (reference sequence). With V trimmed by 4 bases and J by 0 bases, 3 bases remained unmatched.

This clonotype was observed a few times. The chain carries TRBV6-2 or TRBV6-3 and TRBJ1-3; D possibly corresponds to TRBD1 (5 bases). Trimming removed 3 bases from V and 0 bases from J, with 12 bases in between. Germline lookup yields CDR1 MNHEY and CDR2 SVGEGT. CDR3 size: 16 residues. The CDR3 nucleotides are TGTGCCAGCAGTTATGGGACGAGCTCCTCTGGAAACACCATATATTTT. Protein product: CASSYGTSSSGNTIYF.

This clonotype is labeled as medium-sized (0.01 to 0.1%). This CDR3 reads CASSLVTGGYNEQFF. CDR3 DNA: TGTGCCAGCAGCTTAGTGACAGGGGGCTACAATGAGCAGTTCTTC. The rearrangement uses TRBV7-2 and TRBJ2-1; 9 bases align to TRBD1. CDR3 length: 15 residues. The germline gives CDR1 SGHTA, CDR2 FQGNSA. V was clipped by 1 base and J by 3 bases; unmatched bases: 1.

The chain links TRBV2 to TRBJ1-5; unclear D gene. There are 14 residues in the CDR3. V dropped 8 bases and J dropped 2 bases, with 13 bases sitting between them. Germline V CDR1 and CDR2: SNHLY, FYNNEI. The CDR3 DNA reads TGTGCCAGCGTGGTCGAGGGTCGCAATCAGCCCCAGCATTTT. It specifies CASVVEGRNQPQHF. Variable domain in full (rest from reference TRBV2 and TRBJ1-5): EPEVTQTPSHQVTQMGQEVILRCVPISNHLYFYWYRQILGQKVEFLVSFYNNEISEKSEIFDDQFSVERPDGSNFTLKIRSTKLEDSAMYFCASVVEGRNQPQHFGDGTRLSIL.

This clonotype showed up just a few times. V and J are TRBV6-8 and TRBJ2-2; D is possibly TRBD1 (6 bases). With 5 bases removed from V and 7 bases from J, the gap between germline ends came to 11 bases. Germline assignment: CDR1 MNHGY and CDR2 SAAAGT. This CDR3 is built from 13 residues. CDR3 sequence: CASSPPGVGELFF. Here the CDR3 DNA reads TGTGCCAGCAGTCCTCCAGGGGTCGGGGAGCTGTTTTTT.

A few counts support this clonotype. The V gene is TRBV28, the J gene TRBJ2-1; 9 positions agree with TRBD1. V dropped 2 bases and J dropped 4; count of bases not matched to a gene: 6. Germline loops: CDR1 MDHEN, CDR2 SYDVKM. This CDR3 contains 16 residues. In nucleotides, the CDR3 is TGTGCCAGCAGTTTAGATCTAGGACAGGGGTACAATGAGCAGTTCTTC. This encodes CASSLDLGQGYNEQFF.

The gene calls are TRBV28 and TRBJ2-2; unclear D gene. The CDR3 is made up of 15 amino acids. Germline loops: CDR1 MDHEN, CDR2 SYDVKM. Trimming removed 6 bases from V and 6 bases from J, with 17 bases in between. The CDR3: CASRGSLIVAGELFF. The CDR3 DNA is TGTGCCAGCAGAGGATCCCTGATTGTGGCCGGGGAGCTGTTTTTT.

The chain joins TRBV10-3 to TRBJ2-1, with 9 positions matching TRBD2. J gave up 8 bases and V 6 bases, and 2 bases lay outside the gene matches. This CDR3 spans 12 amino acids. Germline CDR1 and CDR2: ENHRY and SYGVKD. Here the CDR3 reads CAISLAGDEQFF. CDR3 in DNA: TGTGCCATCAGCTTAGCGGGAGATGAGCAGTTCTTC.

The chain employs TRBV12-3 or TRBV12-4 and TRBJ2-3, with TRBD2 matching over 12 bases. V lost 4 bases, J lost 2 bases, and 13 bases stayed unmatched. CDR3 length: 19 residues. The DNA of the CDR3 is TGTGCCAGCAGTTACCCTAGGGACTCTAGCGGGAGGGCCACAGATACGCAGTATTTT. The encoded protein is CASSYPRDSSGRATDTQYF.

The CDR3 sequence is CASSRGPLANTGELFF. The CDR3 bases are TGTGCCAGCAGCCGAGGCCCTCTCGCGAACACCGGGGAGCTGTTTTTT. The chain couples TRBV7-8 to TRBJ2-2; D uncertain. The V gene's germline CDR1 is SGHVS and CDR2 FQNEAQ. V shed 5 bases and J shed 0 bases, with 13 bases lying between them. The CDR3 extends over 16 amino acids.

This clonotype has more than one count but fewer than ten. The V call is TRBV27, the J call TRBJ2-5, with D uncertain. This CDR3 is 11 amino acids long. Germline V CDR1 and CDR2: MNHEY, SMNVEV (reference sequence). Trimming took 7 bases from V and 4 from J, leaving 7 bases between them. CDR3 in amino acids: CASTKGETQYF. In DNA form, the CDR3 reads TGTGCCAGCACCAAGGGAGAGACCCAGTACTTC.

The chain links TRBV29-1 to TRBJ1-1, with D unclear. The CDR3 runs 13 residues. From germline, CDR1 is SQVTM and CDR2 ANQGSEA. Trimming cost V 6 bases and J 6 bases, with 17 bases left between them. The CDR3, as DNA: TGCAGCGTCGCCGGTAATAAGGATTCTGAAGCTTTCTTT. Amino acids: CSVAGNKDSEAFF.

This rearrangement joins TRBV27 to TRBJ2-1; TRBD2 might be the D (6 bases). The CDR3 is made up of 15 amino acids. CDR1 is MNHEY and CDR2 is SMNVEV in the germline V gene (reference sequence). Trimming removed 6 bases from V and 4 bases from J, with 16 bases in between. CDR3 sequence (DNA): TGTGCCAGCAGCCGCCCCCCGGGAGCTTACAATGAGCAGTTCTTC. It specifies CASSRPPGAYNEQFF.

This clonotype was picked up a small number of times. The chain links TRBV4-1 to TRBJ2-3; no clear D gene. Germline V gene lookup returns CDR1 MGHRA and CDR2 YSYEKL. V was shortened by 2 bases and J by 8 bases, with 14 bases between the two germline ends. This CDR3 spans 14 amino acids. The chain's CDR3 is CASSQRLPLGTQYF. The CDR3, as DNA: TGCGCCAGCAGCCAACGTCTACCGTTGGGTACGCAGTATTTT.

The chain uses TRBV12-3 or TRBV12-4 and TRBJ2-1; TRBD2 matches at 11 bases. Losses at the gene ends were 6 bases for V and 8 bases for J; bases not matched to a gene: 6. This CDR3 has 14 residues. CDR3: CASRLAGGTYEQFF. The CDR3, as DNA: TGTGCCAGCAGGCTAGCGGGAGGAACGTATGAGCAGTTCTTC.

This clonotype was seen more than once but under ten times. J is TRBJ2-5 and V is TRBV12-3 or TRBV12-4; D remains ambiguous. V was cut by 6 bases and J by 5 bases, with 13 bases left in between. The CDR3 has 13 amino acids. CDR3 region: CASSNKIPETQYF. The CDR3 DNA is TGTGCCAGCAGCAACAAGATTCCGGAGACCCAGTACTTC.

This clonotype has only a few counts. CDR3 nucleotide sequence: TGTGCCAGCAGCCTCGGGACGGTTTCGAACACTGAAGCTTTCTTT. Translated: CASSLGTVSNTEAFF. The V gene is TRBV7-9, the J gene TRBJ1-1, with a tentative D call TRBD1 (5 bases). V was trimmed by 5 bases and J by 1 base, leaving 14 bases between them. The V gene's germline CDR1 is SEHNR and CDR2 FQNEAQ (reference sequence). The length of the CDR3 is 15 residues.

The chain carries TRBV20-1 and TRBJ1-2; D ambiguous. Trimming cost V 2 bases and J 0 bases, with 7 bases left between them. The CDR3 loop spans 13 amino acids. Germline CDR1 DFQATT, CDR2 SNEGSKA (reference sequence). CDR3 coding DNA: TGCAGTGCTAGATTGGAAGCTAACTATGGCTACACCTTC. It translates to CSARLEANYGYTF.

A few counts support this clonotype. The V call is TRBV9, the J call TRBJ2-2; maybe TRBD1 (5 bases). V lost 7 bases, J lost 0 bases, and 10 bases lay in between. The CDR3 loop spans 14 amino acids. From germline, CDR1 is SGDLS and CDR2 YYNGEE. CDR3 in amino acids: CASGAGTNTGELFF. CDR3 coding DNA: TGTGCCAGCGGGGCAGGGACGAACACCGGGGAGCTGTTTTTT. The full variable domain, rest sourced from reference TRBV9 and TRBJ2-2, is DSGVTQTPKHLITATGQRVTLRCSPRSGDLSVYWYQQSLDQGLQFLIQYYNGEERAKGNILERFSAQQFPDLHSELNLSSLELGDSALYFCASGAGTNTGELFFGEGSRLTVL.

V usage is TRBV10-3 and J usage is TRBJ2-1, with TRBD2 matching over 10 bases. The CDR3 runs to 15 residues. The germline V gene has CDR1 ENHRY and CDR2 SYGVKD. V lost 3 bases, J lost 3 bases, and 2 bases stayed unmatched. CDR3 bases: TGTGCCATCAGTGAACTAGCGGGAATCTACAATGAGCAGTTCTTC. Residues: CAISELAGIYNEQFF.

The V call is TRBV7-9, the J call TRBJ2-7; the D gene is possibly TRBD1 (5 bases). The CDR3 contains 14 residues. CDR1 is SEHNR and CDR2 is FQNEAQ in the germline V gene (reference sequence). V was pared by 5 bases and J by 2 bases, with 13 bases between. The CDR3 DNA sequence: TGTGCCAGCAGCCCCCGAGGCAGGGCCTACGAGCAGTACGTC. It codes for CASSPRGRAYEQYV.

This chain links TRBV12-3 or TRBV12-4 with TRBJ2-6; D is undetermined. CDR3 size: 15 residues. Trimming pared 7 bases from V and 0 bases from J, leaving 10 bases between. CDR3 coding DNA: TGTGCCAGCATTACCAGACACTCTGGGGCCAACGTCCTGACTTTC. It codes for CASITRHSGANVLTF.

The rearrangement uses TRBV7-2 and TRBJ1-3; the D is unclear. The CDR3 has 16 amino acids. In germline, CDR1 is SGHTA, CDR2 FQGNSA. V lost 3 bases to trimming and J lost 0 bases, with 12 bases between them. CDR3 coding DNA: TGTGCCAGCAGCTTGATGGACGGCGTCTCTGGAAACACCATATATTTT. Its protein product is CASSLMDGVSGNTIYF.

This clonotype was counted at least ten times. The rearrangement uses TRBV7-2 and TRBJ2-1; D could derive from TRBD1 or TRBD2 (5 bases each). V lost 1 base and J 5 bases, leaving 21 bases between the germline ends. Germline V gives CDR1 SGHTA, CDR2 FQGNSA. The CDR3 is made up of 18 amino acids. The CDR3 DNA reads TGTGCCAGCAGCTTAGAAGGGGTCGGGCTAGCTACCCACAATGAGCAGTTCTTC. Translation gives CASSLEGVGLATHNEQFF.

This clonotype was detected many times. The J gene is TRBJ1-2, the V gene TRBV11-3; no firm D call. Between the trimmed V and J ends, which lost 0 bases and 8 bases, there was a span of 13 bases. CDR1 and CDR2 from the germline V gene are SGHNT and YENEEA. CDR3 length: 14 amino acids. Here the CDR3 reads CASSLDPAAKGYTF. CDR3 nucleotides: TGTGCCAGCAGCTTAGACCCCGCCGCAAAGGGCTACACCTTC.

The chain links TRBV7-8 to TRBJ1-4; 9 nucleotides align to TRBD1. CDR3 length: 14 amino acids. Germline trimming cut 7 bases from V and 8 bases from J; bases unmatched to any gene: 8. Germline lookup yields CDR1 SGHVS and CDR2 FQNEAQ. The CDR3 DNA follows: TGTGCCAGCACTAAACCAGGACAGGGGGAAAAACTGTTTTTT. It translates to CASTKPGQGEKLFF.

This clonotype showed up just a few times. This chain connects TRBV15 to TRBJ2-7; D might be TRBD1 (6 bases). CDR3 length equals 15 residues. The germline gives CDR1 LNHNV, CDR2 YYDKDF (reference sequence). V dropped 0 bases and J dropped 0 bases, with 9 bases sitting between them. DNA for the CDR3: TGTGCCACCAGCAGAGATTTAGGGGGCTCCTACGAGCAGTACTTC. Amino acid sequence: CATSRDLGGSYEQYF. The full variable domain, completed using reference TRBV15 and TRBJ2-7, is DAMVIQNPRYQVTQFGKPVTLSCSQTLNHNVMYWYQQKSSQAPKLLFHYYDKDFNNEADTPDNFQSRRPNTSFCFLDIRSPGLGDTAMYLCATSRDLGGSYEQYFGPGTRLTVT.

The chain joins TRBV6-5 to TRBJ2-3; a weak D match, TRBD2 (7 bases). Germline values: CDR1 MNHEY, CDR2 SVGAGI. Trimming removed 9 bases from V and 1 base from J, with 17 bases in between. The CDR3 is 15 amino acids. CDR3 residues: CASTSGGGGTDTQYF. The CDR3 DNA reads TGTGCCAGTACCTCGGGGGGCGGAGGCACAGATACGCAGTATTTT.